These T cell receptor beta chains were read from a single sample in a study of blood T cell repertoires in COVID-19. Sequencing used immunoSEQ multiplex PCR; TCRdb keeps in-frame clones, though not all of them. The table shows some 220,000 clones, with about 86% occurring only once. Material for sequencing was PBMCs or T cells enriched from blood (not recorded which). These receptors all come from a woman aged 50 to 60 in a cohort exposed to, infected with or recovered from COVID-19 (not recorded which). Each CDR3 is given with its conserved first and last residue. Fields, in order: D gene, J gene, clone size, V gene, CDR3 DNA, CDR3 protein. A D gene is named only where the DNA matches it firmly. Clone size, where shown, is once, few, many, or a class for clones that have expanded.

- TRBJ1-6 - TRBV5-1 TGCGCCAGCAGCTTGGCCGAGGGTGGACGTTCACCCCTCCACTTT CASSLAEGGRSPLHF
- TRBJ1-6 - TRBV11-3 TGTGCCAGCAGCTTAGCAAGGGGAAGGCGTTCACCCCTCCACTTT CASSLARGRRSPLHF
- TRBJ1-1 - TRBV10-3 TGTGCCATCAGTGCCGGGGGGAGGAACACTGAAGCTTTCTTT CAISAGGRNTEAFF
TRBD2 TRBJ2-5 - TRBV7-2 TGTGCCAGCAGCCGCCATCTAGCGGGGTTCCAAGAGACCCAGTACTTC CASSRHLAGFQETQYF
- TRBJ2-1 once TRBV7-2 TGTGCCAGCAGCTTAGCAACATCCGTTTACAATGAGCAGTTCTTC CASSLATSVYNEQFF
- TRBJ1-5 - TRBV14 TGTGCCAGCAGCCAAGTGGACTTCCATAGCAATCAGCCCCAGCATTTT CASSQVDFHSNQPQHF
- TRBJ1-2 few TRBV24-1 TGTGCCACCAGTGATTTCCGACTCAACTACACCTTC CATSDFRLNYTF
TRBD1 TRBJ1-4 few TRBV5-1 TGCGCCAGCAGCAAGGACAGGGCGGATGAAAAACTGTTTTTT CASSKDRADEKLFF
- TRBJ1-2 - TRBV14 TGTGCCAGCAGCCAAGCCACAGGGATCTATGGCTACACCTTC CASSQATGIYGYTF
- TRBJ2-7 - TRBV4-1 TGCGCCAGCAGCTCCCCCTCGTCCCCACTGTACTTC CASSSPSSPLYF
- TRBJ1-4 - TRBV9 TGTGCCAGCAGCGTAGCTGTAAAAGGACACCAATTTGCAACTAATGAAAAACTGTTTTTT CASSVAVKGHQFATNEKLFF
TRBD2 TRBJ2-2 - TRBV14 TGTGCCAGCAGCCACCCCCTAGGCGGGGGGCAAACCGGGGAGCTGTTTTTT CASSHPLGGGQTGELFF
- TRBJ2-2 - TRBV19 TGTGCCAGTAGTATCTCTAGGAACACCGGGGAGCTGTTTTTT CASSISRNTGELFF
TRBD1 TRBJ1-1 - TRBV5-1 TGCGCCAGCAGCTTGGAAGGACAGGCGACTGAAGCTTTCTTT CASSLEGQATEAFF
- TRBJ1-5 once TRBV7-8 TGTGCCAGCAGCTTAACGGGAACAGGGCGCCAGCCCCAGCATTTT CASSLTGTGRQPQHF
TRBD2 TRBJ2-3 once TRBV4-3 TGCGCCAGCAGTCGGACTAGCGGGGGGCAAACAGATACGCAGTATTTT CASSRTSGGQTDTQYF
- TRBJ1-6 once TRBV4-3 TGCGCCAGCAGCCGTGACAGCCAAAATTCACCCCTCCACTTT CASSRDSQNSPLHF
- TRBJ2-6 - TRBV10-3 TGTGCCACCCGCCATGTACAGGGGGCCAACGTCCTGACTTTC CATRHVQGANVLTF
TRBD2 TRBJ2-7 few TRBV4-3 TGCGCCAGCAGCCAAGAAGGCGGGGGGGCTGCCGAGCAGTACTTC CASSQEGGGAAEQYF
TRBD2 TRBJ2-7 - TRBV6-2/TRBV6-3 TGTGCCACCAGCCGACTAGCGGGGTCCTACGAGCAGTACTTC CATSRLAGSYEQYF
- TRBJ1-3 few TRBV11-1 TGTGCCAGTGGAGCGGGGGACCGTTCTGGAAACACCATATATTTT CASGAGDRSGNTIYF
- TRBJ2-5 - TRBV9 TGTGCCAGCAGCGTAGGGCAGGGGTTTGGGGAGACCCAGTACTTC CASSVGQGFGETQYF
- TRBJ1-1 few TRBV29-1 TGCAGCGTTTTCTTGGGCCTAAACACTGAAGCTTTCTTT CSVFLGLNTEAFF
TRBD1 TRBJ1-2 - TRBV2 TGTGCCAGCAGGGGCCTGACAGGGGGCTATGGCTACACCTTC CASRGLTGGYGYTF
- TRBJ1-2 - TRBV19 TGTGCCAGTATCCCTTCGGAGACTAACTATGGCTACACCTTC CASIPSETNYGYTF
- TRBJ2-7 - TRBV7-9 TGTGCCAGCAGCCTTGGGCGGGGCGAGCAGTACTTC CASSLGRGEQYF
- TRBJ2-7 - TRBV11-1 TGTGCCAGCAGCTTGGCAGGGGTTCGCCACGAGCAGTACTTC CASSLAGVRHEQYF
- TRBJ1-1 once TRBV12-2 TGTGCAAGTCGCTTACAGGGTAGGAACACTGAAGCTTTCTTT CASRLQGRNTEAFF
TRBD2 TRBJ2-2 - TRBV4-1 TGCGCCAGCAGCCCTAGCGGGGGGCACACCGGGGAGCTGTTTTTT CASSPSGGHTGELFF
- TRBJ2-3 - TRBV12-5 TGTGCTAGTGGTTTGGTACAGGGTCTTAGCACAGATACGCAGTATTTT CASGLVQGLSTDTQYF
TRBD1 TRBJ1-6 - TRBV10-3 TGTGCCATCAGTGCTGACAGGGCCAATTCACCCCTCCACTTT CAISADRANSPLHF
- TRBJ1-6 once TRBV5-1 TGCGCCAGCAGCACGGGTCCCAATTCACCCCTCCACTTT CASSTGPNSPLHF
TRBD2 TRBJ2-7 - TRBV11-2 TGTGCCAGCAGCTTAGAACCGGGACTAGCGAGGAAAGAGCAGTACTTC CASSLEPGLARKEQYF
- TRBJ2-5 - TRBV4-2 TGTGCCAGCAGCCAAGACTACAGCTTCCAAGAGACCCAGTACTTC CASSQDYSFQETQYF
TRBD1 TRBJ1-1 - TRBV2 TGTGCCAGCAGTGAAATCAGGGGGCAAACTGAAGCTTTCTTT CASSEIRGQTEAFF
- TRBJ1-6 - TRBV4-1 TGCGCCAGCAGCCAAGATTTTTCGGTCAATTCACCCCTCCACTTT CASSQDFSVNSPLHF
TRBD1 TRBJ2-7 - TRBV28 TGTGCCAGCAAAAGCCGTGGGACAGACCCCTCCTACGAGCAGTACTTC CASKSRGTDPSYEQYF
TRBD2 TRBJ2-7 - TRBV3-1/TRBV3-2 TGTGCCAGCAGCCAACGGTACGGGACTAGCGGGGGGGCCAGAGCGTGGGAGCAGTACTTC CASSQRYGTSGGARAWEQYF
TRBD1 TRBJ2-5 - TRBV13 TGTGCCAGCAGCTTGGGACAGGAAAAGACCCAGTACTTC CASSLGQEKTQYF
TRBD1 TRBJ1-6 - TRBV27 TGTGCCAGCAGTTTGTTCCGGGACAGCTATAATTCACCCCTCCACTTT CASSLFRDSYNSPLHF